Listed below are T cell receptor beta chains from one sample, sequenced in a study of OX40 agonist ivuxolimab in advanced cancers. Repertoires were generated with immunoSEQ multiplex PCR, while TCRdb's copy carries only in-frame clones and drops some. Found here are roughly 35,000 clones, approximately 79% of them singletons; the top ten hold around 2%. The sample was CD4+ or CD8+ T cells sorted from blood, taken in a trial of the OX40 agonist ivuxolimab. These receptors all come from an adult with an advanced solid tumor such as melanoma, head and neck, liver or kidney cancer. The CDR3 runs from the conserved cysteine through the conserved F or W. The D gene is left open where the match is weak. Size tells how often a clone was seen (once, few, many) or the class of an expanded clone, and some rows leave it out.

cdr3_nt	cdr3_aa	clone_size	d_call	j_call	v_call
TGTGCCACCTCCGGGGACAGATCGACCATGAGCACTGAAGCTTTCTTT	CATSGDRSTMSTEAFF	few	TRBD1	TRBJ1-1	TRBV7-9
TGTGCCAGCAGCCGGTGGGACAGTGCTTTCTTT	CASSRWDSAFF	once	TRBD1	TRBJ1-1	TRBV5-6
TGTGCCAGCAGTGATCAGCGGGGGGTCCAAGAGACCCAGTACTTC	CASSDQRGVQETQYF	-	TRBD2	TRBJ2-5	TRBV2
TGTGCCAGCAGCTCCCGAGACTCCCGATCCGGAAACACCATATATTTT	CASSSRDSRSGNTIYF	-	-	TRBJ1-3	TRBV11-2
TGTGCCAGCAGCCCAATTCCGGGGCCAGATACGCAGTATTTT	CASSPIPGPDTQYF	-	-	TRBJ2-3	TRBV11-2
TGTGCCACCGCGGAGTACAATGAGCAGTTCTTC	CATAEYNEQFF	once	-	TRBJ2-1	TRBV15
TGTGCCAGCAGCTTAACGGACAGGACCTCCTACGAGCAGTACTTC	CASSLTDRTSYEQYF	-	TRBD1	TRBJ2-7	TRBV7-6
TGTGCCAGCAGCTTAGATGAGGCGGGGGTGAGTGAGCAGTTCTTC	CASSLDEAGVSEQFF	-	TRBD2	TRBJ2-1	TRBV11-3
TGCGCCAGCAGCCTGGGGCTTGACAGGGAAGACACCATATATTTT	CASSLGLDREDTIYF	-	TRBD1	TRBJ1-3	TRBV5-1
TGTGCCAGTAGTCGAGGCAGCCTAGATAATTCACCCCTCCACTTT	CASSRGSLDNSPLHF	-	-	TRBJ1-6	TRBV19
TGTGCCTTGGACAGGGGGCCCACAAGGGGGGAGACCCAGTACTTC	CALDRGPTRGETQYF	-	TRBD1	TRBJ2-5	TRBV30
TGCGCCAGCAGCTTGGACGGGCAGGGCACCTATGGCTACACCTTC	CASSLDGQGTYGYTF	-	-	TRBJ1-2	TRBV5-1
TGTGCCAGCAGCTTAGACAGGCGAAACACCGGGGAGCTGTTTTTT	CASSLDRRNTGELFF	once	-	TRBJ2-2	TRBV7-2
TGTGCCAGTAGTATAAGAGAGACAGATACGCAGTATTTT	CASSIRETDTQYF	-	-	TRBJ2-3	TRBV19
TGTGCCAGCAGCTTAGGGCCGGGGAATTCACCCCTCCACTTT	CASSLGPGNSPLHF	medium-sized	-	TRBJ1-6	TRBV7-6
TGTGCCAGCAAGCCAGGGCAACAGAGCTACGAGCAGTACTTC	CASKPGQQSYEQYF	few	-	TRBJ2-7	TRBV6-5
TGTGCCAGTAGTATAGGACTAGCGGGGTCCACAGATACGCAGTATTTT	CASSIGLAGSTDTQYF	-	TRBD2	TRBJ2-3	TRBV19
TGTGCCTGGAGTGGTTTTGTTGGGAGGAGCACTGAAGCTTTCTTT	CAWSGFVGRSTEAFF	-	-	TRBJ1-1	TRBV30
TGCAGCGTTGAGGTAGTCGGCTACACCTTC	CSVEVVGYTF	-	-	TRBJ1-2	TRBV29-1
TGTGCCACCAGCAGAGAGTGGACTAGCGGGGGCCAAGAGACCCAGTACTTC	CATSREWTSGGQETQYF	-	TRBD2	TRBJ2-5	TRBV15
TGTGCCATCAGTGGGGCTATAAGCACAGATACGCAGTATTTT	CAISGAISTDTQYF	few	-	TRBJ2-3	TRBV10-3
TGCGCCAGCAGCCCCGGACCACCCCGGGCCAGAAATTCACCCCTCCACTTT	CASSPGPPRARNSPLHF	-	-	TRBJ1-6	TRBV4-1